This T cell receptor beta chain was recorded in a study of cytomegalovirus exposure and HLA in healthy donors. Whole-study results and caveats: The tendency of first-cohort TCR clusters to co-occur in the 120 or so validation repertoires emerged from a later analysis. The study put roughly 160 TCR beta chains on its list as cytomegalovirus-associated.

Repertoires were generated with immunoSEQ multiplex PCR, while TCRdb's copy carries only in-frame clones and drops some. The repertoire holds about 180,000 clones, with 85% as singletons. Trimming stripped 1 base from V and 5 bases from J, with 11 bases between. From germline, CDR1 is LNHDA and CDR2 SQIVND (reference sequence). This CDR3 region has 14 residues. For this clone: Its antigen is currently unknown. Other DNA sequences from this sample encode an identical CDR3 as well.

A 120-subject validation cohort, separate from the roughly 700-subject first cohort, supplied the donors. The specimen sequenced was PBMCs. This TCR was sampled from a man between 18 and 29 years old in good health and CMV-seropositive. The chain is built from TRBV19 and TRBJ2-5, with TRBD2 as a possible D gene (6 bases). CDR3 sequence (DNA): TGTGCCAGTAGTATAGGGTCTGGAGGGGAGACCCAGTACTTC. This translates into CASSIGSGGETQYF.